This TCR beta chain was profiled in a study of cytomegalovirus exposure and HLA in healthy donors. This clone was picked up one time. The antigen remains undetermined. Assay used: immunoSEQ multiplex PCR; TCRdb lists only in-frame clones, some missing. The data hold tens of thousands of clones, with 90% to 95% observed a single time. The donors were part of the validation cohort, which consisted of roughly 120 subjects and was separate from the first cohort of about 670 subjects. Regarding the study as a whole: Researchers counted around 180 TCR beta chains as cytomegalovirus-associated. TCR clusters originating in the first cohort tended to co-occur in the 100 to 150 validation repertoires, according to a later analysis.

Sequenced material: PBMCs. The receptor was isolated from a man aged 18 to 35 in good health and CMV-seropositive.

The CDR3 spells CASERQDSYEQYF. The CDR3 bases are TGTGCCAGCGAAAGACAGGACTCCTACGAGCAGTACTTC. This rearrangement joins TRBV6-6 to TRBJ2-7, with D possibly being TRBD1 (6 bases). Germline CDR1 reads MNHNY; CDR2 reads SVGAGI (reference sequence). Trimming stripped 8 bases from V and 0 bases from J, with 11 bases between. This CDR3 contains 13 residues.